This T cell receptor beta chain was documented in a study of vaccination and CD4 T cells after COVID-19. About the study: The convalescents, six males and four females, included two who were Hispanic. Median time from COVID diagnosis to post-COVID sampling was over 85 days (35 to 161). The interval from dose two to post-vaccine sampling had a median of about 72 days, and it ranged from 14 to 241.

Treatment reported: roughly 10-day PBMC culture with coronavirus spike peptide pools or control peptides (ViraFEST assay). ViraFEST stimulated the growth of antigen-specific T cells using peptide pools and subsequently profiled their TCRs by sequencing. The CDR3 extends over 14 amino acids. The ends were cut back, 1 base at V and 7 bases at J, with 11 bases in the middle. Once obtained from cultured CD4+ T cells, the DNA was sequenced using the Oncomine TCR Beta short-read assay. TCRdb re-called the PCR reads with MiXCR, one entry per CDR3 protein. The sample yields under 15,000 distinct CDR3 sequences, around half seen once. A note on this clonotype: The target antigen is unknown.

The chain links TRBV12-3 or TRBV12-4 to TRBJ2-1; D not resolved. The receptor's source is a human donor who had recovered from COVID-19. Sequenced material: CD4+ T cells from blood, cultured in vitro. In nucleotides, the CDR3 is TGTGCCAGCAGTTTAGGGCCCCCCGGGAATGAGCAGTTCTTC. It translates to CASSLGPPGNEQFF.